This T cell receptor (beta chain) was sequenced in a study of blood T cell repertoires in COVID-19. The wider study: Samples taken during acute and convalescent COVID-19 were collected in the United States, Italy and Spain.

The method was immunoSEQ multiplex PCR; TCRdb's version includes in-frame clones alone and lacks a portion of them. Seen here are 100,000 or so clones, 70% to 90% observed once, and the top ten hold less than 3.5%. With V trimmed by 3 bases and J by 4 bases, 3 bases remained unmatched. Germline assignment: CDR1 SGHRS and CDR2 YFSETQ. This CDR3 has 14 amino acids. The sequence was collected from a woman aged 45-65 years who had recovered from COVID-19. Sequencing input: PBMCs or T cells enriched from blood (not recorded which). The chain combines TRBV5-1 with TRBJ2-1; 8 nucleotides match TRBD2. The DNA for the CDR3 is TGCGCCAGCAGCTCCGGGACTAGATACAATGAGCAGTTCTTC. Translating it yields CASSSGTRYNEQFF.